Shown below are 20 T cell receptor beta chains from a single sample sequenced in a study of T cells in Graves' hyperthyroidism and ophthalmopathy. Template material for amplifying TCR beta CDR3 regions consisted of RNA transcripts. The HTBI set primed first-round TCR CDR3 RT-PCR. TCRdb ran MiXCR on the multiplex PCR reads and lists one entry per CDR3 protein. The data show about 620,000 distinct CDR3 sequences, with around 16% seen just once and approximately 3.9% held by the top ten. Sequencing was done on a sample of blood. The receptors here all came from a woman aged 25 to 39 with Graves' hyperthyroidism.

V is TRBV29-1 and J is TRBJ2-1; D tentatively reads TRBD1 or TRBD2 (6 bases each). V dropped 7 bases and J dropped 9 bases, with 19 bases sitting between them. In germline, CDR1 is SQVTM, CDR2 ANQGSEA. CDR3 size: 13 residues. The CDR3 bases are TGCAGCGCCCCCCGGGGGCTTGAAGCTGAGCAGTTCTTC. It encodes CSAPRGLEAEQFF.

CDR3 nucleotide sequence: TGTGCCAGCAGCCCAAGTGGGTGGAGCAATCAGCCCCAGCATTTT. Its protein is CASSPSGWSNQPQHF. The chain has TRBV7-8 and TRBJ1-5, with D uncertain. With 5 bases removed from V and 1 base from J, the gap between germline ends came to 12 bases. CDR3 length: 15 amino acids. Germline V gives CDR1 SGHVS, CDR2 FQNEAQ.

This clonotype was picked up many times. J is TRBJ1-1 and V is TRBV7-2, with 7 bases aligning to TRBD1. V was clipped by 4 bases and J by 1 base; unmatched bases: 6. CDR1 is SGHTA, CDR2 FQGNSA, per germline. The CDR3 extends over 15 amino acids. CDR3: CASSSDRVWNTEAFF. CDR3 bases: TGTGCCAGCAGCTCCGACAGGGTCTGGAACACTGAAGCTTTCTTT.

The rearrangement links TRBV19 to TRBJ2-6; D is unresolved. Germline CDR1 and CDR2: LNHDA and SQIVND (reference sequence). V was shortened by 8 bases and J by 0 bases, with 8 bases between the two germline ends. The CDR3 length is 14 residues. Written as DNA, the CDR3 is TGTGCCAGTGACCCGTACTCTGGGGCCAACGTCCTGACTTTC. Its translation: CASDPYSGANVLTF.

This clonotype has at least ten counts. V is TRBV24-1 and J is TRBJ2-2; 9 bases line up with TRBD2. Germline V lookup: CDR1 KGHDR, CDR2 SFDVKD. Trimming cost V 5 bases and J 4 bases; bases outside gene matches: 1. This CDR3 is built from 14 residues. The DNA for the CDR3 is TGTGCCACCAGTGTAGCGGGGGTCACCGGGGAGCTGTTTTTT. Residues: CATSVAGVTGELFF.

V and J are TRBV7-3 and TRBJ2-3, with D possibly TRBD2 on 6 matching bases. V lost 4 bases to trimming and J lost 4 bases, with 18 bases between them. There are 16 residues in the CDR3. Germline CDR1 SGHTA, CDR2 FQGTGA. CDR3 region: CASSSRPRGGPDTQYF. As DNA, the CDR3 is TGTGCCAGCAGCTCCCGTCCGCGGGGCGGGCCAGATACGCAGTATTTT.

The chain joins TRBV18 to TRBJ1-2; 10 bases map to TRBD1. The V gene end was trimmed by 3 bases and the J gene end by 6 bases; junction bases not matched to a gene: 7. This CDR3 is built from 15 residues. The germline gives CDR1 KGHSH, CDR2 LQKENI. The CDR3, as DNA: TGTGCCAGCTCACCCGAGACAGGGGGCTCTGATGGCTACACCTTC. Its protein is CASSPETGGSDGYTF.

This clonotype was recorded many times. The CDR3 protein is CASSELAGGPISYNEQFF. CDR3 bases: TGTGCCAGCAGTGAACTGGCGGGAGGGCCGATCTCCTACAATGAGCAGTTCTTC. This chain uses TRBV2 with TRBJ2-1, with 9 nucleotides matching TRBD2. V lost 2 bases to trimming and J lost 0 bases; unmatched junction nucleotides: 8. The germline V gene has CDR1 SNHLY and CDR2 FYNNEI. The CDR3 is 18 amino acids.

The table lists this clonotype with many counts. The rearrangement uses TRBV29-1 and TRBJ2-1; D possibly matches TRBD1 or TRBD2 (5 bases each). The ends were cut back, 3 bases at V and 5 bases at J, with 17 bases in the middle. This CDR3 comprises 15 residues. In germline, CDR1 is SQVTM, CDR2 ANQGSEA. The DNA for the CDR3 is TGCAGCGTTGACGGGACCTCATCCCCCCACAATGAGCAGTTCTTC. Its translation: CSVDGTSSPHNEQFF.

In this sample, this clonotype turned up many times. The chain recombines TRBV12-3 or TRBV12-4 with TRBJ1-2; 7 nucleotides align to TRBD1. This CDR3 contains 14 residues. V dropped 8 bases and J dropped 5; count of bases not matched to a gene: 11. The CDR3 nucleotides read TGTGCCAGCCGAGGGGGCGCTTTCTGGTATGGCTACACCTTC. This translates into CASRGGAFWYGYTF.

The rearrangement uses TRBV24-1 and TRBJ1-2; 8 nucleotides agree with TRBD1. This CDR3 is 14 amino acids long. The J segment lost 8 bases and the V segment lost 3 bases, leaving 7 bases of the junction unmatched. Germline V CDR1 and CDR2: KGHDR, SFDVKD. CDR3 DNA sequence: TGTGCCACCAGTGATACGCAGGGGGCGCAGGGCTACACCTTC. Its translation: CATSDTQGAQGYTF.

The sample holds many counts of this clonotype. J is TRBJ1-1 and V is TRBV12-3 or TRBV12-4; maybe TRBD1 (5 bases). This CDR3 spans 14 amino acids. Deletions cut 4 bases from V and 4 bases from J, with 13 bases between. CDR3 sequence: CASSSGGTGTEAFF. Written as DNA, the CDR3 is TGTGCCAGCAGTTCGGGGGGGACGGGCACTGAAGCTTTCTTT.

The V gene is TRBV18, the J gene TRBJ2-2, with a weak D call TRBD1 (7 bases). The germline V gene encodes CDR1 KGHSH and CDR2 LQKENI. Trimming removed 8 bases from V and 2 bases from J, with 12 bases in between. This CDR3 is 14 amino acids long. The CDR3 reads CASLTGTNTGELFF. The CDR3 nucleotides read TGTGCCAGCCTGACAGGGACTAACACCGGGGAGCTGTTTTTT.

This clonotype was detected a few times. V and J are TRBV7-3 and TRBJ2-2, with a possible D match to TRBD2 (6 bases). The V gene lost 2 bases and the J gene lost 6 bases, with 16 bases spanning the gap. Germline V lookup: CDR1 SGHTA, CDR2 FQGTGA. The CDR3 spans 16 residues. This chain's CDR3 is CASSLGGRFRAGELFF. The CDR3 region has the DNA TGTGCCAGCAGCTTAGGGGGGAGGTTTCGGGCCGGGGAGCTGTTTTTT. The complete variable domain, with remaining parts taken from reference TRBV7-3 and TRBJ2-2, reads GAGVSQTPSNKVTEKGKYVELRCDPISGHTALYWYRQSLGQGPEFLIYFQGTGAADDSGLPNDRFFAVRPEGSVSTLKIQRTERGDSAVYLCASSLGGRFRAGELFFGEGSRLTVL.

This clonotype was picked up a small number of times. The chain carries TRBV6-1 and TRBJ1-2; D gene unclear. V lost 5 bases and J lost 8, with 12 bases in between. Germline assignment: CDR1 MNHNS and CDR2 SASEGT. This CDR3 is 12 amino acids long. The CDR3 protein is CASSSSNGGYTF. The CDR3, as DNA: TGTGCCAGCAGTTCGTCTAATGGAGGCTACACCTTC.

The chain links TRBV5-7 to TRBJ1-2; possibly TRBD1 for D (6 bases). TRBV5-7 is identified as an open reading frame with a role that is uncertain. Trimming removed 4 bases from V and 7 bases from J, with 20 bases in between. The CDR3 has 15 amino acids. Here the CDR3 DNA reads TGTGCCAGCAGCGATCTGACAGGTGTAAATTTTGGCTACACCTTC. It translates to CASSDLTGVNFGYTF.

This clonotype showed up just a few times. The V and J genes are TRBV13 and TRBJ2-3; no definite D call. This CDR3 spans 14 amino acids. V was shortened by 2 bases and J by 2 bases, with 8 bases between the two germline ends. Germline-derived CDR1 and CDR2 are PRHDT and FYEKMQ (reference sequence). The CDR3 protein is CASSLTGDTDTQYF. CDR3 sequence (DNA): TGTGCCAGCAGCTTAACCGGAGACACAGATACGCAGTATTTT.

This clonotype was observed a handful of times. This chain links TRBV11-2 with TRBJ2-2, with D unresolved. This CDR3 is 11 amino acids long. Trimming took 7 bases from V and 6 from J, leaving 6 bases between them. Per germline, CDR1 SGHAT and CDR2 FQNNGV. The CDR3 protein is CASMLAGELFF. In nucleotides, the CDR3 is TGTGCCAGCATGTTGGCCGGGGAGCTGTTTTTT.

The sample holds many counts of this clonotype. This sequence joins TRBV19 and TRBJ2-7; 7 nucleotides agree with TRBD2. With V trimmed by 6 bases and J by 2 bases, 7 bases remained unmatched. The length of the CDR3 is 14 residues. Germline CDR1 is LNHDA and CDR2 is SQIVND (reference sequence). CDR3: CASSPSGATYEQYF. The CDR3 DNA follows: TGTGCCAGTAGCCCCAGCGGGGCGACCTACGAGCAGTACTTC.

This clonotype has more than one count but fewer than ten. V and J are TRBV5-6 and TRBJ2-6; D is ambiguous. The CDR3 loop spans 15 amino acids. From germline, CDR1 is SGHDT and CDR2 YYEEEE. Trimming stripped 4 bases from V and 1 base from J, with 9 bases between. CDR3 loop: CASSTLWSGANVLTF. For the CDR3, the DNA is TGTGCCAGCAGCACTCTCTGGTCTGGGGCCAACGTCCTGACTTTC.